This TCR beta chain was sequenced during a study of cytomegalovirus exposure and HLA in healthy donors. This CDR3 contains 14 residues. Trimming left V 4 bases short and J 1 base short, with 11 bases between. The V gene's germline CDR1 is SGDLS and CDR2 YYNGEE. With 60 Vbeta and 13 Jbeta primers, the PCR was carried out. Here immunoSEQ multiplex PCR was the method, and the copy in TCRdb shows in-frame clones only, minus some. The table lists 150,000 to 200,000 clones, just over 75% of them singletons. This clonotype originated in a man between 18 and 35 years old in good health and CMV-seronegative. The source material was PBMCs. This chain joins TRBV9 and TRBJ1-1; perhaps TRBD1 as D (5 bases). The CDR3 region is CASSPQDRNTEAFF. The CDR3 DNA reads TGTGCCAGCAGCCCGCAAGACAGGAACACTGAAGCTTTCTTT.